These 27 T cell receptor beta chains originate from one sample sequenced in a study of cytomegalovirus exposure and HLA in healthy donors. 60 Vbeta and 13 Jbeta primers were used in PCR. Sequencing used immunoSEQ multiplex PCR; TCRdb keeps in-frame clones, though not all of them. Among 150,000 or so clones listed, around 77% were seen once. The sample taken for sequencing was PBMCs. These receptors were obtained from a woman under 40 in good health and CMV-seronegative.

This clone was detected once. The chain has TRBV10-3 and TRBJ1-1, with unresolved D. Germline CDR1 reads ENHRY; CDR2 reads SYGVKD. The V end lost 7 bases, the J end lost 6 bases, and 12 bases lay between the germline ends. This CDR3 has 12 amino acids. CDR3: CAINGERAEAFF. The CDR3 coding sequence is TGTGCCATCAATGGAGAGAGGGCTGAAGCTTTCTTT.

The chain joins TRBV15 to TRBJ1-1, with TRBD1 as a possible D gene (6 bases). Deletions cut 0 bases from V and 8 bases from J, with 13 bases between. CDR1 and CDR2 from the germline V gene are LNHNV and YYDKDF (reference sequence). The CDR3 extends over 14 amino acids. The CDR3 here is CATSRDLRGGEAFF. For the CDR3, the DNA is TGTGCCACCAGCAGAGATTTAAGGGGGGGGGAAGCTTTCTTT.

The genes are TRBV7-2 and TRBJ1-2; D possibly corresponds to TRBD1 (6 bases). The CDR3 length is 15 residues. V lost 7 bases and J lost 0, with 15 bases in between. Germline V CDR1 and CDR2: SGHTA, FQGNSA. In DNA form, the CDR3 reads TGTGCCAGCAACGTGGACAGCACTTCTAACTATGGCTACACCTTC. Its translation is CASNVDSTSNYGYTF.

This clone is a singleton in its sample. V usage is TRBV4-1 and J usage is TRBJ1-1; the match to TRBD1 covers 7 bases. Germline values: CDR1 MGHRA, CDR2 YSYEKL. This CDR3 is 15 amino acids long. V shed 3 bases and J 0 bases; nucleotides not matched to a gene: 4. The CDR3 nucleotides read TGCGCCAGCAGCCAGATGGGACAGCTGAACACTGAAGCTTTCTTT. It codes for CASSQMGQLNTEAFF.

This clone appeared a few times. V gene TRBV10-3 combines with J gene TRBJ2-3; 7 bases match TRBD2. CDR3 size: 13 residues. The V and J ends lost 9 bases and 1 base, in that order; junction bases with no gene match: 4. The germline CDR1 and CDR2 sequences are ENHRY and SYGVKD. In nucleotides, the CDR3 is TGTGCCATTCGGGGGGACGGCACAGATACGCAGTATTTT. Protein: CAIRGDGTDTQYF.

The chain is built from TRBV5-1 and TRBJ2-2; 9 bases match TRBD1. The CDR3 runs 15 residues. Germline loops: CDR1 SGHRS, CDR2 YFSETQ. V shed 5 bases, J shed 5 bases, and the junction held 7 bases outside the gene matches. The CDR3 loop reads CASRPDRGETGELFF. The CDR3 nucleotides are TGCGCCAGCAGGCCGGACAGGGGAGAGACCGGGGAGCTGTTTTTT.

V is TRBV30 and J is TRBJ2-5; no firm D call. This CDR3 region has 12 residues. Per germline, CDR1 GTSNPN and CDR2 SVGIG (reference sequence). V lost 2 bases and J 4 bases, leaving 8 bases between the germline ends. The CDR3 is CAWSSFRETQYF. CDR3 bases: TGTGCCTGGAGTTCCTTCCGAGAGACCCAGTACTTC.

J is TRBJ2-5 and V is TRBV5-4, with 7 positions matching TRBD2. V dropped 5 bases and J dropped 5; count of bases not matched to a gene: 9. CDR3 length: 14 residues. Per germline, CDR1 SGHNT and CDR2 YYREEE (reference sequence). CDR3 in DNA: TGTGCCAGCAGGGGGGGGGAGGGCCGGGAGACCCAGTACTTC. Translation gives CASRGGEGRETQYF.

For the CDR3, the DNA is TGTGCCAGCTCACCACCCCCGACAGGGGCTGGAAACACCATATATTTT. Translated: CASSPPPTGAGNTIYF. The chain couples TRBV18 to TRBJ1-3; 8 bases map to TRBD1. This CDR3 region has 16 residues. After removal of 0 bases from V and 2 bases from J, the junction contained 3 bases not matched to a gene. From germline, CDR1 is KGHSH and CDR2 LQKENI.

The chain employs TRBV7-3 and TRBJ2-7, with D possibly being TRBD1 (6 bases). V lost 2 bases to trimming and J lost 6 bases, with 11 bases between them. Germline assignment: CDR1 SGHTA and CDR2 FQGTGA. CDR3 length: 13 amino acids. Here the CDR3 reads CASSLADRGEQYF. The CDR3 coding sequence is TGTGCCAGCAGCTTAGCGGACAGAGGCGAGCAGTACTTC.

This rearrangement joins TRBV9 to TRBJ1-4; tentative D call: TRBD1 (5 bases). V lost 0 bases to trimming and J lost 7 bases, with 13 bases between them. The length of the CDR3 is 15 residues. Germline V gives CDR1 SGDLS, CDR2 YYNGEE. The CDR3 DNA reads TGTGCCAGCAGCGTAGGGGCAGGGAGGGGTGAAAAACTGTTTTTT. This gives the protein CASSVGAGRGEKLFF.

CDR3 loop: CASSQDGLAGAAWGEQYF. CDR3 nucleotide sequence: TGTGCCAGCAGCCAAGATGGACTAGCGGGTGCCGCTTGGGGCGAGCAGTACTTC. The V gene is TRBV14, the J gene TRBJ2-7; 11 nucleotides align to TRBD2. CDR1 and CDR2 from the germline V gene are SGHDN and FVKESK. The CDR3 has 18 residues. After removal of 0 bases from V and 6 bases from J, the junction contained 13 bases not matched to a gene.

This clone was counted once. The chain combines TRBV4-1 with TRBJ1-1; 12 bases are shared with TRBD1. Germline V CDR1 and CDR2: MGHRA, YSYEKL. This CDR3 region has 18 residues. Trimming removed 4 bases from V and 3 bases from J; junction bases left unmatched: 12. The CDR3 sequence is CASSLLLMGQGAYTEAFF. The DNA of the CDR3 is TGCGCCAGCAGCCTACTTCTAATGGGACAGGGGGCTTACACTGAAGCTTTCTTT.

This chain links TRBV25-1 with TRBJ1-2, with D perhaps matching TRBD1 (6 bases). This CDR3 is 13 amino acids long. Per the germline V gene, CDR1 is MGHDK and CDR2 is SYGVNS. V lost 5 bases and J 6 bases, leaving 13 bases between the germline ends. Here the CDR3 reads CASSPPGVDGYTF. CDR3 nucleotides: TGTGCCAGCAGTCCCCCAGGGGTGGATGGCTACACCTTC.

This rearrangement joins TRBV19 to TRBJ2-7, with 12 bases lining up with TRBD2. The V gene's germline CDR1 is LNHDA and CDR2 SQIVND (reference sequence). V was pared by 4 bases and J by 6 bases, with 4 bases of the junction left unmatched. The CDR3 consists of 14 residues. For the CDR3, the DNA is TGTGCCAGTAGTACCCGGACTAGCGGGGCCGAGCAGTACTTC. This sequence encodes CASSTRTSGAEQYF. The whole variable domain, filled in from reference TRBV19 and TRBJ2-7, reads DGGITQSPKYLFRKEGQNVTLSCEQNLNHDAMYWYRQDPGQGLRLIYYSQIVNDFQKGDIAEGYSVSREKKESFPLTVTSAQKNPTAFYLCASSTRTSGAEQYFGPGTRLTVT.

The rearrangement joins TRBV10-2 to TRBJ1-2, with a tentative D call TRBD1 (6 bases). CDR1 WSHSY and CDR2 SAAADI come from the germline V gene. This CDR3 comprises 15 residues. V dropped 3 bases and J dropped 1 base, with 12 bases sitting between them. CDR3 region: CASSEWTDRNYGYTF. The CDR3 coding sequence is TGCGCCAGCAGTGAATGGACAGACCGTAACTATGGCTACACCTTC.

The V call is TRBV6-1, the J call TRBJ2-4; D might be TRBD1 (5 bases). Germline assignment: CDR1 MNHNS and CDR2 SASEGT. CDR3 length: 13 residues. V lost 10 bases and J 4 bases, leaving 14 bases between the germline ends. This chain's CDR3 is CATDSYVKNIQYF. The CDR3 DNA is TGTGCCACCGACAGTTACGTTAAAAACATTCAGTACTTC.

The chain combines TRBV10-3 with TRBJ2-1; 14 positions agree with TRBD2. Germline CDR1 ENHRY, CDR2 SYGVKD. The ends lost 5 bases at V and 6 bases at J; junction bases unmatched: 9. The CDR3 runs 17 residues. The CDR3 nucleotides are TGTGCCATCAGTTCCACCGGGACTAGCGGGAGAGGCAATGAGCAGTTCTTC. This translates into CAISSTGTSGRGNEQFF.

This clone was detected only once. The chain carries TRBV2 and TRBJ2-2; TRBD1 agrees at 8 bases. Losses at the gene ends were 4 bases for V and 6 bases for J; bases not matched to a gene: 1. The CDR3 has 13 amino acids. From germline, CDR1 is SNHLY and CDR2 FYNNEI. CDR3 sequence reads: CASSAQGAGELFF. DNA for the CDR3: TGTGCCAGCAGTGCACAGGGGGCCGGGGAGCTGTTTTTT.

The V gene is TRBV2, the J gene TRBJ2-5, with a weak D call TRBD2 (7 bases). Trimming removed 1 base at V and 2 bases at J, with 14 bases between. Looked up from germline, CDR1 is SNHLY and CDR2 is FYNNEI. The CDR3 sequence is 16 residues long. CDR3: CASSEEWGGPQETQYF. The CDR3 nucleotides are TGTGCCAGCAGTGAAGAGTGGGGGGGGCCTCAAGAGACCCAGTACTTC.

This clone appeared once. The chain has TRBV20-1 and TRBJ1-1, with 7 nucleotides matching TRBD1. Trimming cost V 5 bases and J 5 bases; bases outside gene matches: 2. Germline loops: CDR1 DFQATT, CDR2 SNEGSKA (reference sequence). The CDR3 has 11 residues. The CDR3 DNA reads as TGCAGTGCTCCGACAGGGACTGAAGCTTTCTTT. This gives the protein CSAPTGTEAFF.

The gene calls are TRBV19 and TRBJ2-1, with D maybe TRBD2 (5 bases). This CDR3 has 13 residues. Germline V gives CDR1 LNHDA, CDR2 SQIVND (reference sequence). The V end was cut by 5 bases, the J end by 7 bases, with 12 bases between. The CDR3 DNA reads TGTGCCAGTAGTGCCACCCCGGGAAATGAGCAGTTCTTC. Its translation is CASSATPGNEQFF.

This clone was recorded a few times. This rearrangement joins TRBV5-1 to TRBJ2-7; D is unclear. Trimming stripped 1 base from V and 8 bases from J, with 19 bases between. CDR1 and CDR2 (germline): SGHRS, YFSETQ. This CDR3 comprises 15 residues. The CDR3, as DNA: TGCGCCAGCAGCTTGTTTGATCGCCGAACAGATAAGCAGTACTTC. Its translation is CASSLFDRRTDKQYF. The whole variable domain, filled in from reference TRBV5-1 and TRBJ2-7, reads KAGVTQTPRYLIKTRGQQVTLSCSPISGHRSVSWYQQTPGQGLQFLFEYFSETQRNKGNFPGRFSGRQFSNSRSEMNVSTLELGDSALYLCASSLFDRRTDKQYFGPGTRLTVT.

The V gene is TRBV10-3, the J gene TRBJ2-1; 12 nucleotides match TRBD2. The ends lost 4 bases at V and 7 bases at J; junction bases unmatched: 8. Germline CDR1 reads ENHRY; CDR2 reads SYGVKD. The CDR3 spans 16 residues. The CDR3 loop is CAISGPLAGGPNEQFF. The CDR3 DNA reads TGTGCCATCAGTGGCCCCCTAGCGGGAGGGCCGAATGAGCAGTTCTTC.

The CDR3 coding sequence is TGTGCCAGCAGCTTAAGCGGGACCTACGAGCAGTACTTC. Translated: CASSLSGTYEQYF. V gene TRBV7-8 combines with J gene TRBJ2-7, with 7 bases matching TRBD2. The CDR3 consists of 13 residues. After removal of 2 bases from V and 2 bases from J, the junction contained 0 bases not matched to a gene. Germline V CDR1 and CDR2: SGHVS, FQNEAQ.

This clone was seen a handful of times. The chain has TRBV15 and TRBJ2-7; D possibly corresponds to TRBD1 (6 bases). The CDR3 length is 15 residues. The V end was cut by 5 bases, the J end by 5 bases, with 19 bases between. Germline values: CDR1 LNHNV, CDR2 YYDKDF (reference sequence). CDR3 DNA sequence: TGTGCCACCAGCTCTACATCCTGGGACAACGACGAGCAGTACTTC. Translated, it gives CATSSTSWDNDEQYF.

The V and J genes are TRBV5-1 and TRBJ1-1, with a tentative D call TRBD1 (5 bases). The V and J ends lost 1 base and 4 bases respectively, with 11 bases between them. The CDR3 runs to 14 residues. CDR1 and CDR2 from the germline V gene are SGHRS and YFSETQ. This CDR3 is CASSLNGGGTEAFF. The CDR3 DNA follows: TGCGCCAGCAGCTTGAATGGGGGGGGCACTGAAGCTTTCTTT.